This T cell receptor beta chain was sequenced during a study of OX40 agonist ivuxolimab in advanced cancers. Across the study: At 65% to 85% male, the cohort had a mean age of about 55 years, ranging from roughly 23 to 80. Having had anti-PD-1, anti-PD-L1 or anti-CTLA-4 therapy before was allowed, and over 35% had some. Whole-study results and caveats: Among the nonresponders, some also had low normalized T-cell clonal expansion.

Libraries were prepared by immunoSEQ multiplex PCR; TCRdb keeps only in-frame clonotypes and omits some of them. The sample has around 48,000 clones; about 83% are singletons. Points on this clone: Its antigen remains unknown.

Drawing of blood for sampling happened at baseline, at cycle 4 day 1, and at cycle 7 day 1. This CDR3 region has 16 residues. Losses at the gene ends were 0 bases for V and 5 bases for J; bases not matched to a gene: 6. CDR1 and CDR2 from the germline V gene are LGHNA and YNFKEQ. V and J are TRBV4-2 and TRBJ1-5; the match to TRBD1 covers 8 bases. Sequenced material: CD4+ or CD8+ T cells sorted from blood, taken in a trial of the OX40 agonist ivuxolimab. This sequence was found in an adult with an advanced solid tumor such as melanoma, head and neck, liver or kidney cancer. CDR3 sequence: CASSQDQGAFDQPQHF. The DNA of the CDR3 is TGTGCCAGCAGCCAAGATCAGGGGGCGTTCGATCAGCCCCAGCATTTT.